These T cell receptor beta chains were read from a single sample in a study of T cell responses to AZD1222 COVID-19 vaccine. Some clones are missing from TCRdb's copy, which holds only in-frame ones; the method was immunoSEQ multiplex PCR. Of around 120,000 clones in the sample, around 83% are singletons; the top ten hold about 26%. The sample here was peripheral blood, taken 28 days after the second AZD1222 dose. These receptors all come from an adult who received the AZD1222 COVID-19 vaccine. Both conserved end residues are part of each CDR3. The order of the fields is CDR3 length, V gene, clone size, J gene, D gene, CDR3 DNA, CDR3 protein. A D gene is named only where the DNA matches it firmly. Part of the rows lack a size; the others show once, few, many or a class for expanded clones.

cdr3_length: 15
v_call: TRBV27
clone_size: few
j_call: TRBJ2-2
d_call: TRBD1
cdr3_nt: TGTGCCAGCAGTCCTGGGGACAGGTTCACCGGGGAGCTGTTTTTT
cdr3_aa: CASSPGDRFTGELFF

cdr3_length: 14
v_call: TRBV12-5
clone_size: NA
j_call: TRBJ2-3
d_call: TRBD1
cdr3_nt: TGTGCTAGTGGTTTGGGACAGGGCCCAGATACGCAGTATTTT
cdr3_aa: CASGLGQGPDTQYF

cdr3_length: 17
v_call: TRBV11-2
clone_size: NA
j_call: TRBJ2-7
d_call: NA
cdr3_nt: TGTGCCAGCAGCTTCTTACCTCCCGGGACTGGCTCCTACGAGCAGTACTTC
cdr3_aa: CASSFLPPGTGSYEQYF

cdr3_length: 14
v_call: TRBV7-8
clone_size: NA
j_call: TRBJ2-7
d_call: NA
cdr3_nt: TGTGCCAGCAGCTATGGGTGGGATTACGATGTGCAGTACTTC
cdr3_aa: CASSYGWDYDVQYF

cdr3_length: 12
v_call: TRBV12-3/TRBV12-4
clone_size: NA
j_call: TRBJ2-3
d_call: NA
cdr3_nt: TGTGCCAGCAGTTTAGCCACCAATACGCAGTATTTT
cdr3_aa: CASSLATNTQYF

cdr3_length: 11
v_call: TRBV20-1
clone_size: once
j_call: TRBJ2-1
d_call: NA
cdr3_nt: TGCAGTGCCCAACTAGCTGATGAGCAGTTCTTC
cdr3_aa: CSAQLADEQFF

cdr3_length: 19
v_call: TRBV27
clone_size: NA
j_call: TRBJ1-6
d_call: TRBD1
cdr3_nt: TGTGCCAGCAGTTTATACGTCCCGGGACAGGGTACGGGTAATTCACCCCTCCACTTT
cdr3_aa: CASSLYVPGQGTGNSPLHF

cdr3_length: 16
v_call: TRBV28
clone_size: NA
j_call: TRBJ1-1
d_call: TRBD1
cdr3_nt: TGTGCCAGCAGTTTCCCGGCAGGGGGCGGGGGGACTGAAGCTTTCTTT
cdr3_aa: CASSFPAGGGGTEAFF

cdr3_length: 12
v_call: TRBV30
clone_size: NA
j_call: TRBJ1-1
d_call: TRBD1
cdr3_nt: TGTGCCTGGAGAGACAGGGACACTGAAGCTTTCTTT
cdr3_aa: CAWRDRDTEAFF

cdr3_length: 13
v_call: TRBV5-8
clone_size: NA
j_call: TRBJ2-5
d_call: NA
cdr3_nt: TGTGCCAGCACCCTTCTGAGGGCATCCGGACCCAACTTC
cdr3_aa: CASTLLRASGPNF

cdr3_length: 14
v_call: TRBV27
clone_size: NA
j_call: TRBJ2-7
d_call: NA
cdr3_nt: TGTGCCAGCAGTGGTTCAATAGGGCCCTACGAGCAGTACTTC
cdr3_aa: CASSGSIGPYEQYF

cdr3_length: 14
v_call: TRBV7-6
clone_size: NA
j_call: TRBJ2-7
d_call: NA
cdr3_nt: TGTGCCAGCAGCTCCAGCCTTCTACTCTACGAGCAGTACTTC
cdr3_aa: CASSSSLLLYEQYF

cdr3_length: 15
v_call: TRBV5-1
clone_size: NA
j_call: TRBJ2-1
d_call: NA
cdr3_nt: TGCGCCAGCAGCGGGGAGTACAGTTCGAGAGGTGAGCAGTTCTTC
cdr3_aa: CASSGEYSSRGEQFF

cdr3_length: 14
v_call: TRBV9
clone_size: few
j_call: TRBJ2-1
d_call: NA
cdr3_nt: TGTGCCAGCAGCGTAGGGGTAAACTACAATGAGCAGTTCTTC
cdr3_aa: CASSVGVNYNEQFF

cdr3_length: 12
v_call: TRBV19
clone_size: few
j_call: TRBJ1-2
d_call: NA
cdr3_nt: TGTGCCAGTAGTCCAATTAACGGTGGCTACACCTTC
cdr3_aa: CASSPINGGYTF

cdr3_length: 15
v_call: TRBV24-1
clone_size: NA
j_call: TRBJ2-2
d_call: NA
cdr3_nt: TGTGCCACCAGTGTGACGGGCGCGAACACCGGGGAGCTGTTTTTT
cdr3_aa: CATSVTGANTGELFF

cdr3_length: 14
v_call: TRBV5-6
clone_size: NA
j_call: TRBJ2-7
d_call: NA
cdr3_nt: TGTGCCAGCAGCTTTAAGGGTATTCGTTCTGAGCAGTACTTC
cdr3_aa: CASSFKGIRSEQYF

cdr3_length: 15
v_call: TRBV7-9
clone_size: once
j_call: TRBJ1-3
d_call: TRBD1
cdr3_nt: TGTGCCAGCAGCTTATGGACAGGGTCTGGAAACACCATATATTTT
cdr3_aa: CASSLWTGSGNTIYF

cdr3_length: 18
v_call: TRBV6-8
clone_size: NA
j_call: TRBJ1-5
d_call: NA
cdr3_nt: TGTGCCAGCAGTTACTCCCCCGGAGGGGGATGGAGCAATCAGCCCCAGCATTTT
cdr3_aa: CASSYSPGGGWSNQPQHF

cdr3_length: 16
v_call: TRBV7-2
clone_size: NA
j_call: TRBJ1-3
d_call: NA
cdr3_nt: TGTGCCAGCAGCTTAGTCGGGCCGGGTTCTGGAAACACCATATATTTT
cdr3_aa: CASSLVGPGSGNTIYF

cdr3_length: 12
v_call: TRBV2
clone_size: NA
j_call: TRBJ1-4
d_call: NA
cdr3_nt: TGTGCCAGCCACCCAGGGGACGGAAAACTGTTTTTT
cdr3_aa: CASHPGDGKLFF

cdr3_length: 17
v_call: TRBV19
clone_size: NA
j_call: TRBJ1-4
d_call: NA
cdr3_nt: TGTGCCAGTAGTATGGGGGACAACCATGCAACTAATGAAAAACTGTTTTTT
cdr3_aa: CASSMGDNHATNEKLFF

cdr3_length: 13
v_call: TRBV18
clone_size: NA
j_call: TRBJ2-7
d_call: TRBD2
cdr3_nt: TGTGCCAGCTCACCAGGCGGGGGGAGTGAGCAGTACTTC
cdr3_aa: CASSPGGGSEQYF

cdr3_length: 13
v_call: TRBV3-1/TRBV3-2
clone_size: NA
j_call: TRBJ1-1
d_call: NA
cdr3_nt: TGTGCCAGCAGCCAGGGGACGTCCTCAGGAGCTTTCTTT
cdr3_aa: CASSQGTSSGAFF

cdr3_length: 13
v_call: TRBV25-1
clone_size: NA
j_call: TRBJ1-1
d_call: TRBD1
cdr3_nt: TGTGCCAGCAGTGAATTGGGCAGGGGGCTTGCTTTCTTT
cdr3_aa: CASSELGRGLAFF

cdr3_length: 16
v_call: TRBV4-1
clone_size: NA
j_call: TRBJ1-3
d_call: TRBD1
cdr3_nt: TGCGCCAGCAGCCAAGGTTCAGGGGGGTCTGGAAACACCATATATTTT
cdr3_aa: CASSQGSGGSGNTIYF

cdr3_length: 13
v_call: TRBV12-3/TRBV12-4
clone_size: NA
j_call: TRBJ1-1
d_call: NA
cdr3_nt: TGTGCCAGCAGTTTCGCGGGGGGCACTGAAGCTTTCTTT
cdr3_aa: CASSFAGGTEAFF

cdr3_length: 17
v_call: TRBV7-2
clone_size: NA
j_call: TRBJ2-5
d_call: TRBD2
cdr3_nt: TGTGCCAGCAGCCCGGGGGGGAGCCTAGCGGGGCAGGCGACCCAGTACTTC
cdr3_aa: CASSPGGSLAGQATQYF

cdr3_length: 19
v_call: TRBV3-1/TRBV3-2
clone_size: NA
j_call: TRBJ1-1
d_call: TRBD1
cdr3_nt: TGTGCCAGCAGCCAAGATCGGACAGGATGGGGTTTGATGAACACTGAAGCTTTCTTT
cdr3_aa: CASSQDRTGWGLMNTEAFF

cdr3_length: 16
v_call: TRBV24-1
clone_size: few
j_call: TRBJ2-1
d_call: TRBD2
cdr3_nt: TGTGCCACCAGTGACCCCGGGACTAGCGGGGATCGAGAGCAGTTCTTC
cdr3_aa: CATSDPGTSGDREQFF

cdr3_length: 15
v_call: TRBV3-1/TRBV3-2
clone_size: NA
j_call: TRBJ2-7
d_call: NA
cdr3_nt: TGTGCCAGCAGCCAAGACCGACAGGCGTCCTACGAGCAGTACTTC
cdr3_aa: CASSQDRQASYEQYF

cdr3_length: 15
v_call: TRBV12-5
clone_size: NA
j_call: TRBJ1-1
d_call: NA
cdr3_nt: TGTGCTAGTGGCTTTGGGGCAGTGACTGGTATTGAAGCTTTCTTT
cdr3_aa: CASGFGAVTGIEAFF

cdr3_length: 14
v_call: TRBV5-1
clone_size: NA
j_call: TRBJ2-7
d_call: NA
cdr3_nt: TGCGCCAGCAGCTCGACAGGCCTCGAGGACGAGCAGTACTTC
cdr3_aa: CASSSTGLEDEQYF

cdr3_length: 17
v_call: TRBV19
clone_size: NA
j_call: TRBJ1-2
d_call: NA
cdr3_nt: TGTGCCAGTGGAACCCACCGGAATAAACTGGGACGCACCCGGGACACCTTC
cdr3_aa: CASGTHRNKLGRTRDTF

cdr3_length: 13
v_call: TRBV2
clone_size: NA
j_call: TRBJ1-1
d_call: TRBD1
cdr3_nt: TGTGCCAGCAGCGGAGGACAGGAGACTGAAGCTTTCTTT
cdr3_aa: CASSGGQETEAFF

cdr3_length: 12
v_call: TRBV11-2
clone_size: NA
j_call: TRBJ1-6
d_call: TRBD1
cdr3_nt: TGTGCCACGGGGACAGGGAATTCACCCCTCCACTTT
cdr3_aa: CATGTGNSPLHF

cdr3_length: 15
v_call: TRBV6-5
clone_size: NA
j_call: TRBJ2-7
d_call: NA
cdr3_nt: TGTGCCAGCGGGGGGATCCGGCCAACGGAGGGCGAGCAGTACTTC
cdr3_aa: CASGGIRPTEGEQYF

cdr3_length: 13
v_call: TRBV2
clone_size: NA
j_call: TRBJ1-2
d_call: NA
cdr3_nt: TGTGCCAGCAGCCTAACGGGAACGGGTGGCTACACCTTC
cdr3_aa: CASSLTGTGGYTF

cdr3_length: 13
v_call: TRBV19
clone_size: NA
j_call: TRBJ1-1
d_call: NA
cdr3_nt: TGTGCCGCTTTAGGACAGATGAACACTGAAGCTTTCTTT
cdr3_aa: CAALGQMNTEAFF

cdr3_length: 16
v_call: TRBV7-6
clone_size: NA
j_call: TRBJ1-2
d_call: NA
cdr3_nt: TGTGCCAGCAGCCCGCGCCGGTATGGGGATTCCTATGGCTACACCTTC
cdr3_aa: CASSPRRYGDSYGYTF

cdr3_length: 15
v_call: TRBV28
clone_size: NA
j_call: TRBJ2-7
d_call: TRBD2
cdr3_nt: TGTGCCAGCAGTTTAGGCGGGGAGGGCTTCTACGAGCAGTACTTC
cdr3_aa: CASSLGGEGFYEQYF

cdr3_length: 14
v_call: TRBV4-1
clone_size: once
j_call: TRBJ1-4
d_call: NA
cdr3_nt: TGCGCCAGCAGCCAAGGAACGAGGAATGAAAAACTGTTTTTT
cdr3_aa: CASSQGTRNEKLFF